Detailed here is one TCR beta chain. These data are taken from a study of control samples from healthy donors and cancer patients. The CDR3 is made up of 12 amino acids. The ends were cut back, 5 bases at V and 8 bases at J, with 11 bases in the middle. Germline V gene data show CDR1 as KGHDR and CDR2 as SFDVKD. The table came from immunoSEQ multiplex PCR; TCRdb's copy has only in-frame clones and leaves some out. The profile shows about 150,000 clones, more than 85% of them singletons. The gene calls are TRBV24-1 and TRBJ1-2; no definite D call. Sequencing used blood. This clonotype originated in a man aged 18 to 29 in good health. The CDR3 DNA is TGTGCCACCAGTGTCCCATCGGAGGGCTACACCTTC. Encoded protein: CATSVPSEGYTF.